This T cell receptor beta chain emerged from a study of blood T cell repertoires in COVID-19. About the study: Both acute and convalescent COVID-19 samples were obtained from the United States, Italy and Spain. PBMCs, B-cell-depleted T cells, or T cells were the source of the cDNA or gDNA that made up the material.

CDR3 length equals 16 residues. Germline assignment: CDR1 SEHNR and CDR2 FQNEAQ (reference sequence). The V segment lost 0 bases and the J segment 1 base; nucleotides outside the gene matches: 6. In the original processing: Quantification of nucleated cells was approximated via reference gene primer amplification. The protocol was immunoSEQ multiplex PCR, while the TCRdb copy is restricted to in-frame clones and leaves out a portion. D and trimming were read from the DNA, whereas the V and J calls and clone size are those reported in that table. The table shows around 300,000 clones, with approximately 90% occurring only once.

The sample was peripheral blood. The sequence was obtained from a young man with active or convalescent COVID-19. V and J are TRBV7-9 and TRBJ2-7, with 7 bases lining up with TRBD1. The CDR3 spells CASSLAQGLSSYEQYF. In nucleotides, the CDR3 is TGTGCCAGCAGCTTAGCACAGGGGCTGAGTTCCTACGAGCAGTACTTC.